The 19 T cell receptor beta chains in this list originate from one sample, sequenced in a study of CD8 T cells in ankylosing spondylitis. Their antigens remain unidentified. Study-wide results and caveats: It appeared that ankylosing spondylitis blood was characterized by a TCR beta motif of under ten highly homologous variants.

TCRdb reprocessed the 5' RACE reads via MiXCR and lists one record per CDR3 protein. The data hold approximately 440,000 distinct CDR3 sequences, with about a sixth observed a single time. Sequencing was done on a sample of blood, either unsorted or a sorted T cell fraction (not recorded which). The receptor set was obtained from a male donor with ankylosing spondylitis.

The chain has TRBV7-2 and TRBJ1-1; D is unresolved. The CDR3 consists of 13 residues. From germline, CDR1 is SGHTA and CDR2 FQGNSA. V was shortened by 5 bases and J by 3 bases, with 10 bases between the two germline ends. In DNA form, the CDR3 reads TGTGCCAGCAGCCCACAGTCATACACTGAAGCTTTCTTT. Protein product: CASSPQSYTEAFF.

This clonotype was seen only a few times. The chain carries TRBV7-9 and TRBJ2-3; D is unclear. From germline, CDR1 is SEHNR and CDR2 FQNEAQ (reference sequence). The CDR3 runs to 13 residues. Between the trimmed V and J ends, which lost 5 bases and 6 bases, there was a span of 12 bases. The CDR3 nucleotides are TGTGCCAGCAGCGGCATGTCCGGGGATACGCAGTATTTT. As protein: CASSGMSGDTQYF. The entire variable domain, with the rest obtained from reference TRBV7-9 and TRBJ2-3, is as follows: DTGVSQNPRHKITKRGQNVTFRCDPISEHNRLYWYRQTLGQGPEFLTYFQNEAQLEKSRLLSDRFSAERPKGSFSTLEIQRTEQGDSAMYLCASSGMSGDTQYFGPGTRLTVL.

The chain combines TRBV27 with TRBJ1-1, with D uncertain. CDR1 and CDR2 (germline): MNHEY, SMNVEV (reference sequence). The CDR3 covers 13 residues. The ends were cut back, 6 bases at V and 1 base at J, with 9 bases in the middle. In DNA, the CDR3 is TGTGCCAGCAGCAGGTCGTGGAACACTGAAGCTTTCTTT. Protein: CASSRSWNTEAFF.

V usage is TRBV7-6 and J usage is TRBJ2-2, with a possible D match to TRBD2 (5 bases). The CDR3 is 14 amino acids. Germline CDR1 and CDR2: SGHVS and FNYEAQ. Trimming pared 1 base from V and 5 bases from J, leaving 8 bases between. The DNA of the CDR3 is TGTGCCAGCAGCTTAGTGGGGAGAACCGGGGAGCTGTTTTTT. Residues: CASSLVGRTGELFF.

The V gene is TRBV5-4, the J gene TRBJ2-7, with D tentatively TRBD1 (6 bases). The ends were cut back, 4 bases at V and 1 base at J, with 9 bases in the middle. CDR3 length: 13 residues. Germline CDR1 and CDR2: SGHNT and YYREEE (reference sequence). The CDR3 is CASSGDISYEQYF. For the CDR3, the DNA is TGTGCCAGCAGCGGGGACATATCCTACGAGCAGTACTTC. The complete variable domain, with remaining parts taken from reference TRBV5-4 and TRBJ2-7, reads ETGVTQSPTHLIKTRGQQVTLRCSSQSGHNTVSWYQQALGQGPQFIFQYYREEENGRGNFPPRFSGLQFPNYSSELNVNALELDDSALYLCASSGDISYEQYFGPGTRLTVT.

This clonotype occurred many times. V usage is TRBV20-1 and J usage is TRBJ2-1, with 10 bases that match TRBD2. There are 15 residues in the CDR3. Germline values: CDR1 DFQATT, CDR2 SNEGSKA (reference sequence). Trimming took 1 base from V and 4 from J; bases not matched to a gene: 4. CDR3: CSARGASGGYNEQFF. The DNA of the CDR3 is TGCAGTGCTAGAGGTGCTAGCGGGGGATACAATGAGCAGTTCTTC.

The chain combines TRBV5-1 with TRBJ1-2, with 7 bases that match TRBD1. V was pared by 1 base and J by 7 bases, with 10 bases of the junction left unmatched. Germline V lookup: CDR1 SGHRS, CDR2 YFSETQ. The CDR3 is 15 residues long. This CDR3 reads CASSLLATGPFGYTF. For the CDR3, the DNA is TGCGCCAGCAGCTTGCTAGCGACAGGGCCTTTTGGCTACACCTTC.

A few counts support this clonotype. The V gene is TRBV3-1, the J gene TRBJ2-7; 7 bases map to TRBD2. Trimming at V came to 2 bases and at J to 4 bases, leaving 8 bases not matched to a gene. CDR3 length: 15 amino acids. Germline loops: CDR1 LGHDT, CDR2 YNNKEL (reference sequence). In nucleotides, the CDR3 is TGTGCCAGCAGCCAAAGCGGCGGGAGAGGTTACGAGCAGTACTTC. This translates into CASSQSGGRGYEQYF.

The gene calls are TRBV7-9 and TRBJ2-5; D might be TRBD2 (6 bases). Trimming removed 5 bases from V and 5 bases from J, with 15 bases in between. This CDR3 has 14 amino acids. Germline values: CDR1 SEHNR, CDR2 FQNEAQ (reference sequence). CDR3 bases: TGTGCCAGCAGCCAACGCCAGGGAGGCGAGACCCAGTACTTC. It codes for CASSQRQGGETQYF. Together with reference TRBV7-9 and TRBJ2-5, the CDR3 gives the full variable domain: DTGVSQNPRHKITKRGQNVTFRCDPISEHNRLYWYRQTLGQGPEFLTYFQNEAQLEKSRLLSDRFSAERPKGSFSTLEIQRTEQGDSAMYLCASSQRQGGETQYFGPGTRLLVL.

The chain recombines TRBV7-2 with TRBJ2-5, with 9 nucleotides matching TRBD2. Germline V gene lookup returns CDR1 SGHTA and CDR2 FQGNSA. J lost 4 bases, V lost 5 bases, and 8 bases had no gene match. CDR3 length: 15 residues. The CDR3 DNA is TGTGCCAGCAGCCCCGTAGCGGGAGCGGGAGAGACCCAGTACTTC. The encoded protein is CASSPVAGAGETQYF. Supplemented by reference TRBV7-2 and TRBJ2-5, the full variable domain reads GAGVSQSPSNKVTEKGKDVELRCDPISGHTALYWYRQSLGQGLEFLIYFQGNSAPDKSGLPSDRFSAERTGGSVSTLTIQRTQQEDSAVYLCASSPVAGAGETQYFGPGTRLLVL.

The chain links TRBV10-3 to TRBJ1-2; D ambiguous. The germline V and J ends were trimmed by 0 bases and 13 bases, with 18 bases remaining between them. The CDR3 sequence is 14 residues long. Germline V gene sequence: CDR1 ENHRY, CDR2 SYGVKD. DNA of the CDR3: TGTGCCATCAGTGAGTCAGAGACGCGCGGATCTCGCACCTTC. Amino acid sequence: CAISESETRGSRTF.

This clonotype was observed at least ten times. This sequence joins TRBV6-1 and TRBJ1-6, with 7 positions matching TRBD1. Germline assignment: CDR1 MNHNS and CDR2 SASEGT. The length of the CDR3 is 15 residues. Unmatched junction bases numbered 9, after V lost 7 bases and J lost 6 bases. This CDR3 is CASTGTARSNSPLHF. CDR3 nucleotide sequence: TGTGCCAGCACCGGGACAGCAAGATCTAATTCACCCCTCCACTTT.

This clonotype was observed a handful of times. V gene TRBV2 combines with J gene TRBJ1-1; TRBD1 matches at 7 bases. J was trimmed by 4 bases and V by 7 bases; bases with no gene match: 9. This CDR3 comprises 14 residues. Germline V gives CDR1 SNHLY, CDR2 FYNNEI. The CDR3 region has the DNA TGTGCCAGCATGAGCGGACAGGTGGGCACTGAAGCTTTCTTT. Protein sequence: CASMSGQVGTEAFF. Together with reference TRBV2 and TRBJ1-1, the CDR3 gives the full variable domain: EPEVTQTPSHQVTQMGQEVILRCVPISNHLYFYWYRQILGQKVEFLVSFYNNEISEKSEIFDDQFSVERPDGSNFTLKIRSTKLEDSAMYFCASMSGQVGTEAFFGQGTRLTVV.

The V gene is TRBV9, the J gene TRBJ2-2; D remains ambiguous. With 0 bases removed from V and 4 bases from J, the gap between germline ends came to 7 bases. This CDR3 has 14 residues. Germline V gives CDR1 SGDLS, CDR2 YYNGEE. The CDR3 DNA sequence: TGTGCCAGCAGCGTAGTGGCCCTCACCGGGGAGCTGTTTTTT. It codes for CASSVVALTGELFF.

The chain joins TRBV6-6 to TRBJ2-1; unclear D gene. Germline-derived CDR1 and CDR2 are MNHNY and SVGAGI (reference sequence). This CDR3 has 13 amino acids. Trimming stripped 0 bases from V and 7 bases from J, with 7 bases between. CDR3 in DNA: TGTGCCAGCAGTTACTCGATAGGGAATGAGCAGTTCTTC. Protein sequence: CASSYSIGNEQFF.

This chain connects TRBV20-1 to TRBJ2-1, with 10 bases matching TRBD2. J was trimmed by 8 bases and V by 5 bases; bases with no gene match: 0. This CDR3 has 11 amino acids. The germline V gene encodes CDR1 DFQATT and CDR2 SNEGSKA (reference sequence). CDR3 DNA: TGCAGTGCTGGGACTAGCGATGAGCAGTTCTTC. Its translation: CSAGTSDEQFF.

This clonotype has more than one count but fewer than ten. This chain's CDR3 is CASTASTDTQYF. The CDR3, as DNA: TGTGCCAGCACCGCTAGCACAGATACGCAGTATTTT. This chain joins TRBV12-3 or TRBV12-4 and TRBJ2-3; D is uncertain. V was clipped by 7 bases and J by 0 bases, with 5 bases between them. This CDR3 has 12 residues.

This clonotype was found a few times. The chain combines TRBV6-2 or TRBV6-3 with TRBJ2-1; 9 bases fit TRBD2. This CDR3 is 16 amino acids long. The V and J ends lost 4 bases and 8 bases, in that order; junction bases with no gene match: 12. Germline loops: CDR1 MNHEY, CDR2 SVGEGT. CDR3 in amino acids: CASSSSQAGGSYEQFF. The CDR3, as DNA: TGTGCCAGCAGTTCCTCCCAAGCGGGAGGCAGCTATGAGCAGTTCTTC.

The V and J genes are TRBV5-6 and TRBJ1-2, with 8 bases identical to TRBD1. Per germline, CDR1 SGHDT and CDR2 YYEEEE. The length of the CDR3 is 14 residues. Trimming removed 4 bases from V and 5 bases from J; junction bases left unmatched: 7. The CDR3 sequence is CASSPQGVSYGYTF. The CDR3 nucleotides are TGTGCCAGCAGCCCACAGGGGGTTAGTTATGGCTACACCTTC.